This T cell receptor beta chain was observed in a study of T cell responses to AZD1222 COVID-19 vaccine. Study-level findings and limits: Baseline seropositives among AZD1222 recipients totaled only 5 to 7. Females made up more of the donors, who were largely white British, and clonal diversity may have come out too low. A rise in Spike-specific TCR breadth and depth followed two AZD1222 doses.

Using immunoSEQ multiplex PCR, the repertoire was profiled, and TCRdb retains in-frame clones only, with some absent. Among about 130,000 clones listed, around 92% were seen once. Trimming left V 0 bases short and J 0 bases short, with 12 bases between. CDR3 length equals 17 residues. With respect to this clone: The antigen is not known.

The input for sequencing was peripheral blood, taken on day 0 of AZD1222 vaccination. The chain recombines TRBV23-1 with TRBJ1-5; D call uncertain. TRBV23-1 is reported as an ORF; its role is uncertain. The TCR was taken from an adult in good health. The chain's CDR3 is CASSQSERKVSNQPQHF. CDR3 sequence (DNA): TGCGCCAGCAGTCAATCGGAACGGAAAGTTAGCAATCAGCCCCAGCATTTT.